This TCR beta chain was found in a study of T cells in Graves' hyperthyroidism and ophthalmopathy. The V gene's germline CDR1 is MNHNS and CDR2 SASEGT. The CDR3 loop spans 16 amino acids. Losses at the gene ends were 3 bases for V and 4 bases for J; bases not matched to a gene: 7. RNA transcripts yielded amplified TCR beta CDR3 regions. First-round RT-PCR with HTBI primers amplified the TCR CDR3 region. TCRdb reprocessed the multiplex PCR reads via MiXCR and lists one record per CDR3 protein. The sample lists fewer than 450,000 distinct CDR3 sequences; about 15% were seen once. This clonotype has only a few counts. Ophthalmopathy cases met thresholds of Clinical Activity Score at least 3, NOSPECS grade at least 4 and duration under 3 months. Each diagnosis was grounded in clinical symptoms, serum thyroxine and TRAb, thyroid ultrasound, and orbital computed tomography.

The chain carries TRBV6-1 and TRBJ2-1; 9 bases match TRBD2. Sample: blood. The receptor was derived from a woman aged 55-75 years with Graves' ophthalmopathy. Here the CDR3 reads CASSDRASGNYNEQFF. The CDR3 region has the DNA TGTGCCAGCAGTGACCGAGCTAGCGGGAATTACAATGAGCAGTTCTTC.